These 27 T cell receptor beta chains originate from one sample sequenced in a study of T cells expressing NK-cell markers (dated by TCRdb to between 2020 and 2021). Library construction relied on 5' RACE. Instrument on record: Illumina HiSeq 2000. Through TCRdb reprocessing, the reads give one entry per CDR3 protein sequence; DNA is omitted. This sample's table contains about 260,000 distinct CDR3 sequences. The ten most abundant clones make up 4.2% of the sample. The sample taken for sequencing was blood T cells: a sorted CD56 or NKG2C T cell subset, CD4+ or CD8+ T cells, or bulk PBMC T cells (not recorded which). These receptors originate from a woman between 18 and 70 years old in good health.

The V and J genes are TRBV28 and TRBJ2-1; there is no DNA to check the TCRdb D call of TRBD2. CDR1 is MDHEN and CDR2 is SYDVKM in the germline V gene. This CDR3 is built from 15 residues. This CDR3 reads CASSIGTSGSDEQFF.

J is TRBJ1-4 and V is TRBV4-3; as DNA is missing, the TRBD1 call by TCRdb cannot be tested. Germline V lookup: CDR1 LGHNA, CDR2 YSLEER. This CDR3 is 15 amino acids long. CDR3 residues: CASSRLGAKDEKLFF.

The rearrangement joins TRBV24-1 to TRBJ2-1. This CDR3 region has 13 residues. Germline CDR1 reads KGHDR; CDR2 reads SFDVKD. The chain's CDR3 is CATSDPTDDEQFF.

The chain is built from TRBV11-2 and TRBJ1-1. Germline loops: CDR1 SGHAT, CDR2 FQNNGV. The length of the CDR3 is 13 residues. The CDR3 loop reads CASSWEGDTEAFF.

This chain connects TRBV20-1 to TRBJ2-3; the D call of TRBD2 rests on TCRdb alone, since no DNA is present to check it. Germline V gene sequence: CDR1 DFQATT, CDR2 SNEGSKA (reference sequence). The CDR3 length is 17 residues. The CDR3 here is CSARDPQLAGGTDTQYF.

The chain carries TRBV12-3 or TRBV12-4 and TRBJ1-2; TCRdb's assignment of TRBD1 cannot be checked, as there is no DNA. This CDR3 is built from 13 residues. The CDR3: CASSFGRDNGYTF.

The rearrangement joins TRBV15 to TRBJ1-1. The CDR3 contains 13 residues. Germline CDR1 reads LNHNV; CDR2 reads YYDKDF (reference sequence). Here the CDR3 reads CATSRDLFTEAFF.

The chain couples TRBV5-1 to TRBJ1-3. From germline, CDR1 is SGHRS and CDR2 YFSETQ. The CDR3 has 14 amino acids. The CDR3 reads CASSLMVSGNTIYF. The full variable domain, its missing parts supplied by reference TRBV5-1 and TRBJ1-3, is KAGVTQTPRYLIKTRGQQVTLSCSPISGHRSVSWYQQTPGQGLQFLFEYFSETQRNKGNFPGRFSGRQFSNSRSEMNVSTLELGDSALYLCASSLMVSGNTIYFGEGSWLTVV.

V gene TRBV5-1 combines with J gene TRBJ2-1. The germline gives CDR1 SGHRS, CDR2 YFSETQ. The CDR3 consists of 15 residues. CDR3: CASSLTVGSSWEQFF.

CDR3 region: CASSMTSRRREQFF. This chain links TRBV27 with TRBJ2-1; TCRdb selects TRBD2, and the lack of DNA leaves this call unchecked. This CDR3 has 14 amino acids. Germline assignment: CDR1 MNHEY and CDR2 SMNVEV (reference sequence).

This CDR3 reads CASSTSGRAGYEQYF. This rearrangement joins TRBV5-1 to TRBJ2-7; TCRdb selects TRBD2, and the lack of DNA leaves this call unchecked. The germline V gene encodes CDR1 SGHRS and CDR2 YFSETQ. CDR3 size: 15 residues.

V and J are TRBV5-1 and TRBJ1-1; TCRdb gives TRBD1 as the D gene, but with no DNA this cannot be confirmed. CDR1 and CDR2 (germline): SGHRS, YFSETQ. The CDR3 is made up of 15 amino acids. The CDR3 sequence: CASSVTGLMNTEAFF.

This chain joins TRBV12-3 or TRBV12-4 and TRBJ2-3; TCRdb lists TRBD1, though no DNA is available to test this call. The CDR3 has 12 residues. This CDR3 is CASSLSGPGGAF.

This sequence joins TRBV10-3 and TRBJ2-3; the D gene TCRdb calls, TRBD2, cannot be checked with no DNA. This CDR3 is built from 18 residues. In germline, CDR1 is ENHRY, CDR2 SYGVKD. CDR3 sequence reads: CAISESGRETQPVLTQYF.

The chain links TRBV12-3 or TRBV12-4 to TRBJ1-6; TCRdb names TRBD1, which stays unverified in the absence of DNA. CDR3 size: 15 residues. Here the CDR3 reads CASSLREGVSSPLHF.

CDR3 amino acids: CSAAGQGGETQYF. The chain combines TRBV20-1 with TRBJ2-5; TCRdb proposes TRBD1, but this gene call is untestable without DNA. Germline-derived CDR1 and CDR2 are DFQATT and SNEGSKA (reference sequence). The CDR3 has 13 amino acids.

V usage is TRBV19 and J usage is TRBJ1-1; no DNA is available, so the TRBD1 call from TCRdb remains unchecked. Germline CDR1 and CDR2: LNHDA and SQIVND (reference sequence). The CDR3 is 15 amino acids. This CDR3 is CASSISGALNTEAFF.

V gene TRBV5-1 combines with J gene TRBJ1-1. The CDR3 has 14 residues. Germline-derived CDR1 and CDR2 are SGHRS and YFSETQ. This chain's CDR3 is CASSFESMNTEAFF.

The chain combines TRBV7-9 with TRBJ1-4; TCRdb picks TRBD1, but there is no DNA to check that call. Germline V gene data show CDR1 as SEHNR and CDR2 as FQNEAQ (reference sequence). This CDR3 region has 15 residues. The CDR3 loop reads CASSFSGQNNEKLFF.

J is TRBJ2-3 and V is TRBV11-2; TCRdb indicates TRBD2, and absent DNA this call remains unverified. The CDR3 consists of 18 residues. Germline V lookup: CDR1 SGHAT, CDR2 FQNNGV. CDR3 protein: CASKTSGGAVGVSDTQYF.

The gene calls are TRBV5-4 and TRBJ2-6; TCRdb's D gene call, TRBD1, goes unchecked for lack of DNA. CDR1 SGHNT and CDR2 YYREEE come from the germline V gene (reference sequence). The CDR3 extends over 17 amino acids. This chain's CDR3 is CASSLYRVASGANVLTF.

J is TRBJ1-5 and V is TRBV28; TCRdb's assignment of TRBD1 cannot be checked, as there is no DNA. This CDR3 is built from 15 residues. Germline-derived CDR1 and CDR2 are MDHEN and SYDVKM. The CDR3 protein is CASSTPGGDNQPQHF.

The rearrangement uses TRBV5-1 and TRBJ1-2; TCRdb returns TRBD1, unconfirmable since there is no DNA. Germline CDR1 and CDR2: SGHRS and YFSETQ. The length of the CDR3 is 14 residues. The CDR3 region is CASSLDGRGYGYTF.

The rearrangement uses TRBV7-2 and TRBJ2-3. The CDR3 length is 15 residues. Germline lookup yields CDR1 SGHTA and CDR2 FQGNSA. CDR3 loop: CASSFVSRGTDTQYF.

This rearrangement joins TRBV7-9 to TRBJ1-1; TCRdb selects TRBD1, and the lack of DNA leaves this call unchecked. Germline CDR1 reads SEHNR; CDR2 reads FQNEAQ (reference sequence). The CDR3 is 15 residues long. CDR3 loop: CASSFGTGRRTEAFF.

The chain couples TRBV28 to TRBJ1-2; TCRdb names TRBD1, which stays unverified in the absence of DNA. Germline V gives CDR1 MDHEN, CDR2 SYDVKM. This CDR3 is built from 13 residues. CDR3 amino acids: CASSFYGGGGYTF.

The chain's CDR3 is CASRLSSTQYF. This chain joins TRBV28 and TRBJ2-3. The CDR3 spans 11 residues. The germline V gene encodes CDR1 MDHEN and CDR2 SYDVKM.